Presented here are 27 T cell receptor beta chains from one specimen sequenced in a study of shared clonotypes between healthy human individuals. Sequenced by immunoSEQ multiplex PCR; TCRdb stores in-frame clones only, minus some. Among approximately 330,000 clones listed, around four fifths were seen once. The sequenced material came from memory CD4+ T cells sorted from blood. Indicated subset: CD45RA-negative fraction. Receptor source: a man aged 25-45 years in good health.

The chain employs TRBV28 and TRBJ1-1, with 9 positions matching TRBD1. The CDR3 is 14 residues long. Germline lookup yields CDR1 MDHEN and CDR2 SYDVKM. V trimming: 6 bases; J trimming: 5 bases; junction bases outside the gene matches: 7. CDR3 protein: CASSLQGAQTEAFF. The CDR3 DNA is TGTGCCAGCAGCCTACAGGGGGCGCAGACTGAAGCTTTCTTT.

The chain carries TRBV9 and TRBJ2-3; tentatively, D is TRBD2 (5 bases). The CDR3 is 16 residues long. Per germline, CDR1 SGDLS and CDR2 YYNGEE. Trimming took off 3 bases at V and 3 bases at J, with 17 bases between the two ends. CDR3 nucleotide sequence: TGTGCCAGCAGCGCCAAAGCCGTAAGCGGTACAGATACGCAGTATTTT. This encodes CASSAKAVSGTDTQYF.

This clone was counted a few times. The chain is built from TRBV5-4 and TRBJ2-1, with D perhaps matching TRBD2 (5 bases). The CDR3 runs to 15 residues. In germline, CDR1 is SGHNT, CDR2 YYREEE (reference sequence). The germline V and J ends were trimmed by 4 bases and 5 bases, with 16 bases remaining between them. The CDR3 loop reads CASSASGFTHNEQFF. DNA of the CDR3: TGTGCCAGCAGCGCTTCGGGATTTACCCACAATGAGCAGTTCTTC.

This clone was found a few times. The rearrangement joins TRBV19 to TRBJ2-2, with D possibly TRBD2 on 5 matching bases. In germline, CDR1 is LNHDA, CDR2 SQIVND (reference sequence). The CDR3 length is 14 residues. With 3 bases removed from V and 6 bases from J, the gap between germline ends came to 11 bases. As DNA, the CDR3 is TGTGCCAGTAGTATGTCGCTAGCTGCCGGGGAGCTGTTTTTT. Amino acid sequence: CASSMSLAAGELFF.

The V and J genes are TRBV18 and TRBJ1-4; the D gene is possibly TRBD1 (6 bases). Per the germline V gene, CDR1 is KGHSH and CDR2 is LQKENI. The CDR3 is 15 amino acids. Trimming removed 1 base at V and 0 bases at J, with 6 bases between. The CDR3 region is CASSPRQATNEKLFF. DNA for the CDR3: TGTGCCAGCTCACCACGACAGGCAACTAATGAAAAACTGTTTTTT. Using reference TRBV18 and TRBJ1-4 for the parts outside the CDR3, the full variable domain is NAGVMQNPRHLVRRRGQEARLRCSPMKGHSHVYWYRQLPEEGLKFMVYLQKENIIDESGMPKERFSAEFPKEGPSILRIQQVVRGDSAAYFCASSPRQATNEKLFFGSGTQLSVL.

The V gene is TRBV7-9, the J gene TRBJ2-7; weak D call: TRBD2 (5 bases). V lost 4 bases to trimming and J lost 2 bases, with 9 bases between them. CDR1 SEHNR and CDR2 FQNEAQ come from the germline V gene (reference sequence). The CDR3 consists of 13 residues. In nucleotides, the CDR3 is TGTGCCAGCAGCTCCCGGGGAACCTACGAGCAGTACTTC. Residues: CASSSRGTYEQYF.

The J gene is TRBJ2-5, the V gene TRBV5-1; possible D gene TRBD2, 5 bases. This CDR3 is built from 16 residues. Trimming took off 0 bases at V and 4 bases at J, with 16 bases between the two ends. CDR1 and CDR2 (germline): SGHRS, YFSETQ. CDR3 nucleotide sequence: TGCGCCAGCAGCTTGGATAGGGCTCCCCGGGGAGAGACCCAGTACTTC. Translating it yields CASSLDRAPRGETQYF.

This clone was picked up one time. This sequence joins TRBV7-2 and TRBJ2-5, with 10 bases fitting TRBD2. J lost 4 bases, V lost 1 base, and 9 bases had no gene match. The CDR3 length is 17 residues. Germline CDR1 and CDR2: SGHTA and FQGNSA. The CDR3 protein is CASSLEFRLAGAETQYF. CDR3 coding DNA: TGTGCCAGCAGCTTAGAGTTTAGGCTAGCGGGAGCAGAGACCCAGTACTTC.

V gene TRBV6-1 combines with J gene TRBJ1-5; D is unclear. Germline loops: CDR1 MNHNS, CDR2 SASEGT. The V and J ends lost 6 bases and 0 bases respectively, with 12 bases between them. The CDR3 covers 15 residues. The CDR3 spells CASRPTRDSNQPQHF. The CDR3 nucleotides read TGTGCCAGCAGACCCACTCGGGATAGCAATCAGCCCCAGCATTTT.

The chain has TRBV5-5 and TRBJ2-3, with D maybe TRBD1 (6 bases). The CDR3 sequence is 15 residues long. Germline CDR1 reads SGHKS; CDR2 reads YYEKEE (reference sequence). With 4 bases removed from V and 1 base from J, the gap between germline ends came to 13 bases. CDR3 loop: CASSGSGGRTDTQYF. The CDR3 DNA sequence: TGTGCCAGCAGCGGGAGTGGGGGCCGCACAGATACGCAGTATTTT.

The rearrangement joins TRBV14 to TRBJ2-7; TRBD1 or TRBD2 may be the D gene (6 bases each). CDR3 size: 16 residues. The V end was cut by 3 bases, the J end by 6 bases, with 21 bases between. Germline V CDR1 and CDR2: SGHDN, FVKESK. The CDR3 DNA is TGTGCCAGCAGCCAGGGGGCTGGGCGGGATTCTACCGAGCAGTACTTC. It specifies CASSQGAGRDSTEQYF.

This sequence joins TRBV19 and TRBJ2-7; D uncertain. The CDR3 sequence is 13 residues long. Looked up from germline, CDR1 is LNHDA and CDR2 is SQIVND (reference sequence). V lost 6 bases to trimming and J lost 5 bases, with 14 bases between them. The CDR3 sequence: CASRVAGLDEQYF. The CDR3 nucleotides read TGTGCCAGTAGGGTGGCAGGTCTGGACGAGCAGTACTTC.

J is TRBJ2-5 and V is TRBV27; D is tentatively TRBD1 or TRBD2 (5 bases each). V was trimmed by 4 bases and J by 5 bases, leaving 14 bases between them. CDR1 MNHEY and CDR2 SMNVEV come from the germline V gene (reference sequence). The CDR3 is 14 amino acids. CDR3 region: CASSWGTVWETQYF. CDR3 bases: TGTGCCAGCAGTTGGGGGACGGTCTGGGAGACCCAGTACTTC.

The chain links TRBV7-2 to TRBJ2-2; unclear D gene. The CDR3 is 14 amino acids. Trimming stripped 6 bases from V and 0 bases from J, with 8 bases between. CDR1 SGHTA and CDR2 FQGNSA come from the germline V gene. The CDR3 DNA sequence: TGTGCCAGCAGTGGGATGACGAACACCGGGGAGCTGTTTTTT. Amino acids: CASSGMTNTGELFF.

V is TRBV18 and J is TRBJ2-2; D gene ambiguous. The CDR3 is 13 residues long. V lost 3 bases and J 6 bases, leaving 8 bases between the germline ends. The germline V gene encodes CDR1 KGHSH and CDR2 LQKENI. The CDR3 sequence: CASSPLEAGELFF. CDR3 coding DNA: TGTGCCAGCTCACCTTTGGAAGCCGGGGAGCTGTTTTTT.

This clone has only one observation. This sequence joins TRBV5-1 and TRBJ2-1; 12 positions agree with TRBD2. V lost 5 bases and J lost 7; bases outside the gene matches: 4. Germline loops: CDR1 SGHRS, CDR2 YFSETQ. This CDR3 region has 14 residues. The CDR3 nucleotides are TGCGCCAGCAGGCTAGCGGGAGGGGAAAATGAGCAGTTCTTC. Protein product: CASRLAGGENEQFF.

This clone showed up just once. J is TRBJ2-1 and V is TRBV18, with TRBD1 identical over 10 bases. The CDR3 runs to 14 residues. Germline CDR1 and CDR2: KGHSH and LQKENI. Trimming at V came to 7 bases and at J to 7 bases, leaving 7 bases not matched to a gene. The CDR3 here is CASYGDRGMNEQFF. The CDR3 region has the DNA TGTGCCAGCTACGGGGACAGGGGCATGAATGAGCAGTTCTTC.

On this clone itself: This could be a read error, since a much larger clone is one nucleotide away. In the same sample, other DNA sequences code for this CDR3. The chain joins TRBV5-1 to TRBJ2-1, with TRBD2 identical over 8 bases. Looked up from germline, CDR1 is SGHRS and CDR2 is YFSETQ. V was clipped by 0 bases and J by 8 bases; unmatched bases: 7. The CDR3 spans 15 residues. CDR3 protein: CASSLDGTSFYEQFF. In DNA form, the CDR3 reads TGCGCCAGCAGCTTGGACGGGACTAGTTTCTATGAGCAGTTCTTC.

The V and J genes are TRBV4-3 and TRBJ2-3, with 7 bases that match TRBD1. This CDR3 has 17 amino acids. V shed 2 bases and J 3 bases; nucleotides not matched to a gene: 11. CDR1 is LGHNA and CDR2 is YSLEER in the germline V gene. CDR3 sequence (DNA): TGCGCCAGCAGCCAACAGCCGAACAGGGGTTCTACAGATACGCAGTATTTT. Its translation is CASSQQPNRGSTDTQYF.

The chain links TRBV2 to TRBJ1-4; D possibly corresponds to TRBD1 (5 bases). This CDR3 has 14 residues. V lost 8 bases to trimming and J lost 5 bases, with 15 bases between them. CDR1 and CDR2 from the germline V gene are SNHLY and FYNNEI. The CDR3, as DNA: TGTGCCAGCGGGGGTACGGCAGGCAATGAAAAACTGTTTTTT. This gives the protein CASGGTAGNEKLFF.

Remarks on this clone: The junction differs from germline at one of its ends, possibly a read error. The chain links TRBV11-2 to TRBJ2-1; 7 bases line up with TRBD2. Germline lookup yields CDR1 SGHAT and CDR2 FQNNGV. The CDR3 is 12 residues long. The CDR3 spells CASSLEGGRTIF. For the CDR3, the DNA is TGTGCCAGCAGCTTAGAGGGCGGGAGAACGATCTTC.

This chain joins TRBV9 and TRBJ2-3; 8 nucleotides match TRBD2. Unmatched junction bases numbered 10, after V lost 4 bases and J lost 3 bases. The germline CDR1 and CDR2 sequences are SGDLS and YYNGEE. The CDR3 spans 16 residues. For the CDR3, the DNA is TGTGCCAGCAGCTATGAGTCGGGAGGGGCAACAGATACGCAGTATTTT. Encoded protein: CASSYESGGATDTQYF.

The chain couples TRBV14 to TRBJ1-1; the D is unclear. This CDR3 spans 15 amino acids. Per the germline V gene, CDR1 is SGHDN and CDR2 is FVKESK. V shed 0 bases and J shed 1 base, with 9 bases lying between them. The DNA of the CDR3 is TGTGCCAGCAGCCAAGATCTTCTGGGGAACACTGAAGCTTTCTTT. Its protein is CASSQDLLGNTEAFF.

The rearrangement joins TRBV9 to TRBJ2-3, with D unresolved. CDR3 size: 13 residues. Trimming removed 4 bases at V and 0 bases at J, with 6 bases between. Per the germline V gene, CDR1 is SGDLS and CDR2 is YYNGEE. The CDR3 region is CASSTYSTDTQYF. In DNA form, the CDR3 reads TGTGCCAGCAGCACATATAGCACAGATACGCAGTATTTT. The full variable domain, completed using reference TRBV9 and TRBJ2-3, is DSGVTQTPKHLITATGQRVTLRCSPRSGDLSVYWYQQSLDQGLQFLIQYYNGEERAKGNILERFSAQQFPDLHSELNLSSLELGDSALYFCASSTYSTDTQYFGPGTRLTVL.

This chain links TRBV2 with TRBJ1-5; D gene ambiguous. CDR3 size: 13 residues. Germline assignment: CDR1 SNHLY and CDR2 FYNNEI. V gave up 7 bases and J gave up 3 bases, with 10 bases separating them. The CDR3, as DNA: TGTGCCAGCACGTCGCAAATCAATCAGCCCCAGCATTTT. As protein: CASTSQINQPQHF.

J is TRBJ2-5 and V is TRBV18; D gene uncertain. Germline V lookup: CDR1 KGHSH, CDR2 LQKENI. Trimming stripped 4 bases from V and 4 bases from J, with 19 bases between. CDR3 size: 16 residues. The CDR3 DNA follows: TGTGCCAGCTCACGGTCCTTGGGAAGCGCCCGAGAGACCCAGTACTTC. This gives the protein CASSRSLGSARETQYF.

This chain links TRBV10-3 with TRBJ2-3; D may correspond to TRBD1 or TRBD2 (5 bases each). The CDR3 is 16 amino acids. The V and J ends lost 6 bases and 2 bases respectively, with 18 bases between them. Germline V gene data show CDR1 as ENHRY and CDR2 as SYGVKD. The CDR3 sequence: CAIRSPGPGDTDTQYF. The CDR3 bases are TGTGCCATCAGGTCGCCGGGACCCGGGGACACAGATACGCAGTATTTT.